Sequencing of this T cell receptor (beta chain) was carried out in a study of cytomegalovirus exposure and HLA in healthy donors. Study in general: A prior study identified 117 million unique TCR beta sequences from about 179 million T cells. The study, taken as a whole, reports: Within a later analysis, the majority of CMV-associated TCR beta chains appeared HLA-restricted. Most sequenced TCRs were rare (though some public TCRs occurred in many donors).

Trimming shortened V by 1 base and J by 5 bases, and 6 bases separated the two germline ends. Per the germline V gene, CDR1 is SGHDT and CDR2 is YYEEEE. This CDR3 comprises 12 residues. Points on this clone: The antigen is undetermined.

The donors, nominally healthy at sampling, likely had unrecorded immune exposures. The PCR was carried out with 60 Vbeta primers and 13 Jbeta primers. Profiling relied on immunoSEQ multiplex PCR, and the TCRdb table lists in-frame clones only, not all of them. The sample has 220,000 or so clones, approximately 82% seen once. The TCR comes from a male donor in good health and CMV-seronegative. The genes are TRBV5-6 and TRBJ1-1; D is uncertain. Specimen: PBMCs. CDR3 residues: CASSLPGTEAFF. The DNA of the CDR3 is TGTGCCAGCAGCTTGCCGGGAACTGAAGCTTTCTTT.